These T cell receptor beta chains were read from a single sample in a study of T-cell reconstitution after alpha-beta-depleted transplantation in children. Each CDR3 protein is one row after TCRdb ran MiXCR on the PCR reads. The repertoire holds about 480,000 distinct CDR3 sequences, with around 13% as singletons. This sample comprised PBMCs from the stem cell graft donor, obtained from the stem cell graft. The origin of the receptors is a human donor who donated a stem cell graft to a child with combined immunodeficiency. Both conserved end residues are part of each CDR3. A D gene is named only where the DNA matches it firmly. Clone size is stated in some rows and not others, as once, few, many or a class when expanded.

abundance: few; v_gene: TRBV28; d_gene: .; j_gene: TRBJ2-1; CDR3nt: TGTGCCAGCAGTTTCTCTCTCACAGAACCCTACAATGAGCAGTTCTTC; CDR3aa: CASSFSLTEPYNEQFF
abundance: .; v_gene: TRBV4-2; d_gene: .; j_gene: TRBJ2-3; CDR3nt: TGTGCCAGCAGCCCTTTAGAGTGGATCCTGGGTGGCACAGATACGCAGTATTTT; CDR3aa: CASSPLEWILGGTDTQYF
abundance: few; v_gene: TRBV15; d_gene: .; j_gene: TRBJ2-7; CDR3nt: TGTGCCACCAGCAGAGATGTGAACTCTGTGGGGGTGGAGCAGTACTTC; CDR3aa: CATSRDVNSVGVEQYF
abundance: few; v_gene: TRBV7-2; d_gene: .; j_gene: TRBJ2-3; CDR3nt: TGTGCCAGCGGGAGCCCGGGCACAGATACGCAGTATTTT; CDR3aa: CASGSPGTDTQYF
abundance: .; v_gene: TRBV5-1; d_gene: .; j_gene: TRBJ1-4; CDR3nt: TGCGCCAGCAGCTTGGATGCAACTAATGAAAAACTGTTTTTT; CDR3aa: CASSLDATNEKLFF
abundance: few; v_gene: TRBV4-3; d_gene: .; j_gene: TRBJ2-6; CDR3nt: TGCGCCAGCAGTCGTACCTCAGCTGGGGCCAACGTCCTGACTTTC; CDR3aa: CASSRTSAGANVLTF
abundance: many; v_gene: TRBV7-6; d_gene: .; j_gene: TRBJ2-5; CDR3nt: TGTGCCAGCAGCTTAGAAGGGCTCTTCCAAGAGACCCAGTACTTC; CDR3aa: CASSLEGLFQETQYF
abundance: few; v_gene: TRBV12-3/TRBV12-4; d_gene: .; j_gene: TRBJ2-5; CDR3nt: TGTGCCAGCAGTTTATGGCAAGAGACCCAGTACTTC; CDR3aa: CASSLWQETQYF
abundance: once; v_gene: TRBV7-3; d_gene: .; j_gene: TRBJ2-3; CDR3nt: TGTGCCAGCAGTCCGGGACACTCGGGGGATACGCAGTATTTT; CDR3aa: CASSPGHSGDTQYF
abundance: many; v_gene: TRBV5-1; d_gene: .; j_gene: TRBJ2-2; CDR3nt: TGCGCCAGCAGCTTGGCCGCTACAAGAACCGGGGAGCTGTTTTTT; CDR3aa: CASSLAATRTGELFF
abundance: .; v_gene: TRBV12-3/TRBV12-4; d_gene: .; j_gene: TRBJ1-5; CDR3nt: TGTGCCAGCAGTAAGACCGGGACAAAGAATCAGCCCCAGCATTTT; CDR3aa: CASSKTGTKNQPQHF
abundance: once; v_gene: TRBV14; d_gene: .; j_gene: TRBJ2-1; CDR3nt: TGTGCCAGCAGCCAATATGTGACGTCATACAATGAGCAGTTCTTC; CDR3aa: CASSQYVTSYNEQFF
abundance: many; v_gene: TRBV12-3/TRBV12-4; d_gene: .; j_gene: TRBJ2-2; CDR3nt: TGTGCCAGCAGTTTAGAGGGAACCGGGGAGCTGTTTTTT; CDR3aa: CASSLEGTGELFF
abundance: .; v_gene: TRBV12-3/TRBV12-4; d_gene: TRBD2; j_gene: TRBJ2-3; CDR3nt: TGTGCCATCAGTTTAGCCGGGACTAGCGGGGGGTTCTTAGGAGATACGCAGTATTTT; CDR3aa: CAISLAGTSGGFLGDTQYF
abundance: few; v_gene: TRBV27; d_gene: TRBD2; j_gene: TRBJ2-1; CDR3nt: TGTGCCAGCAGTCCATCGTGGGGGAGGGCAATGAATGAGCAGTTCTTC; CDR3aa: CASSPSWGRAMNEQFF
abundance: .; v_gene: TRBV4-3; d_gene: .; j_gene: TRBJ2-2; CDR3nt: TGCGCCAGCAGCCAAGATTTTTGGGGTACCGGGGAGCTGTTTTTT; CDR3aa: CASSQDFWGTGELFF
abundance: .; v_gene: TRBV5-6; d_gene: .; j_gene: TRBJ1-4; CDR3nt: TGTGCCAGCAGCTTTGACCGAGATGAAAAACTGTTTTTT; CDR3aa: CASSFDRDEKLFF